Below are 10 T cell receptor beta chains sequenced from a single sample in a study of blood T cell repertoires in COVID-19. The data were produced by immunoSEQ multiplex PCR, yet TCRdb's version contains in-frame clones alone and is incomplete. Of roughly 180,000 clones listed, approximately 86% are singletons. Sequencing used PBMCs or T cells enriched from blood (not recorded which). The receptors originated from a man in his sixties who had recovered from COVID-19.

This clone came up a few times. The genes are TRBV18 and TRBJ2-1, with 13 bases aligning to TRBD2. Germline V gives CDR1 KGHSH, CDR2 LQKENI. V gave up 2 bases and J gave up 7 bases; unmatched junction bases: 5. The CDR3 covers 16 residues. CDR3 protein: CASSPGTSGNSNEQFF. As DNA, the CDR3 is TGTGCCAGCTCACCAGGGACTAGCGGGAACTCAAATGAGCAGTTCTTC. Full variable domain (missing parts from reference TRBV18 and TRBJ2-1): NAGVMQNPRHLVRRRGQEARLRCSPMKGHSHVYWYRQLPEEGLKFMVYLQKENIIDESGMPKERFSAEFPKEGPSILRIQQVVRGDSAAYFCASSPGTSGNSNEQFFGPGTRLTVL.

The chain joins TRBV19 to TRBJ2-3; TRBD2 aligns across 8 bases. The CDR3 length is 15 residues. Per the germline V gene, CDR1 is LNHDA and CDR2 is SQIVND (reference sequence). J gave up 4 bases and V 9 bases, and 12 bases lay outside the gene matches. CDR3 region: CASGLSGSSADTQYF. The CDR3 nucleotides read TGTGCCAGCGGGCTAAGCGGGAGCTCGGCAGATACGCAGTATTTT.

This chain joins TRBV6-2 or TRBV6-3 and TRBJ2-3, with unresolved D. From germline, CDR1 is MNHEY and CDR2 SVGEGT. V lost 0 bases and J lost 3, with 7 bases in between. This CDR3 has 14 residues. CDR3 sequence (DNA): TGTGCCAGCAGTTACTCCGCGCGGACAGATACGCAGTATTTT. Translation gives CASSYSARTDTQYF.

The V and J genes are TRBV25-1 and TRBJ2-3; tentative D call: TRBD2 (6 bases). The length of the CDR3 is 16 residues. The V gene's germline CDR1 is MGHDK and CDR2 SYGVNS. V was cut by 8 bases and J by 5 bases, with 23 bases left in between. CDR3 nucleotides: TGTGCCAGCCAAGGGTGGGGGGTGTCCGAGGAAGATACGCAGTATTTT. Amino acid sequence: CASQGWGVSEEDTQYF.

The chain uses TRBV7-9 and TRBJ1-2, with TRBD1 matching 7 bases. Germline assignment: CDR1 SEHNR and CDR2 FQNEAQ (reference sequence). The CDR3 consists of 14 residues. After removal of 5 bases from V and 3 bases from J, the junction contained 6 bases not matched to a gene. The CDR3 reads CASSSRTGDYGYTF. CDR3 nucleotide sequence: TGTGCCAGCAGCAGCCGGACAGGAGACTATGGCTACACCTTC.

The J gene is TRBJ2-4, the V gene TRBV19; TRBD1 matches 10 bases. Trimming cost V 1 base and J 0 bases; bases outside gene matches: 6. CDR3 size: 18 residues. CDR1 is LNHDA, CDR2 SQIVND, per germline (reference sequence). The CDR3, as DNA: TGTGCCAGTAGTATAGGGAGGGGACAGGGGATAGCCAAAAACATTCAGTACTTC. Translating it yields CASSIGRGQGIAKNIQYF.

The rearrangement uses TRBV9 and TRBJ1-6; D might be TRBD1 (5 bases). Germline lookup yields CDR1 SGDLS and CDR2 YYNGEE. The CDR3 covers 15 residues. With 0 bases removed from V and 9 bases from J, the gap between germline ends came to 13 bases. The CDR3 here is CASSVDQGGGSPLHF. The CDR3 DNA reads as TGTGCCAGCAGCGTAGATCAGGGCGGGGGTTCACCCCTCCACTTT.

There are a few counts of this clone. This chain links TRBV28 with TRBJ2-1; D uncertain. The germline CDR1 and CDR2 sequences are MDHEN and SYDVKM. The CDR3 has 13 amino acids. V lost 7 bases and J lost 2, with 9 bases in between. The CDR3 is CASTTTPYNEQFF. The CDR3 nucleotides read TGTGCCAGCACCACAACACCCTACAATGAGCAGTTCTTC.

The chain uses TRBV30 and TRBJ2-2; 7 positions match TRBD1. V lost 3 bases, J lost 2 bases, and 6 bases stayed unmatched. This CDR3 contains 15 residues. CDR1 and CDR2 (germline): GTSNPN, SVGIG (reference sequence). The CDR3 bases are TGTGCCTGGAGCGCCGGGACAGCCAACACCGGGGAGCTGTTTTTT. As protein: CAWSAGTANTGELFF.

This clone appeared a single time. V gene TRBV19 combines with J gene TRBJ1-1; 9 bases map to TRBD1. There are 14 residues in the CDR3. Trimming took 3 bases from V and 4 from J; bases not matched to a gene: 3. Germline values: CDR1 LNHDA, CDR2 SQIVND (reference sequence). The CDR3 protein is CASSIQDRGTEAFF. CDR3 nucleotide sequence: TGTGCCAGTAGTATCCAGGACAGGGGCACTGAAGCTTTCTTT.